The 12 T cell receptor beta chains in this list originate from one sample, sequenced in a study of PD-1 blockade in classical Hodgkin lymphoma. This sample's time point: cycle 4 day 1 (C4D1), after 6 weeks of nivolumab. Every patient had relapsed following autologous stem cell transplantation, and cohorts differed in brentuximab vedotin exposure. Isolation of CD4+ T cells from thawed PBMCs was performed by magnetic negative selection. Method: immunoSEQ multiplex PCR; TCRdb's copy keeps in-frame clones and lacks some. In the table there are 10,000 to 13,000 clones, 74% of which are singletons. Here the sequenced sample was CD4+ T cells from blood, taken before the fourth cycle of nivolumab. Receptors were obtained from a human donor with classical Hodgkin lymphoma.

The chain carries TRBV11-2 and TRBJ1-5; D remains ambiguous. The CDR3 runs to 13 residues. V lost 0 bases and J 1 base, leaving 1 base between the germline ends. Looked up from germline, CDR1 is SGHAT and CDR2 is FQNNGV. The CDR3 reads CASSLESNQPQHF. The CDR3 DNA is TGTGCCAGCAGCTTAGAGAGCAATCAGCCCCAGCATTTT.

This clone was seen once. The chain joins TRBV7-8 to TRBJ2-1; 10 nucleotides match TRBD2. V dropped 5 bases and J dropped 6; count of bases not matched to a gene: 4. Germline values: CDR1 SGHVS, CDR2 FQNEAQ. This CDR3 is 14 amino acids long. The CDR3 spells CASSRLAGGNEQFF. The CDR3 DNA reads TGTGCCAGCAGCCGACTAGCGGGTGGCAATGAGCAGTTCTTC.

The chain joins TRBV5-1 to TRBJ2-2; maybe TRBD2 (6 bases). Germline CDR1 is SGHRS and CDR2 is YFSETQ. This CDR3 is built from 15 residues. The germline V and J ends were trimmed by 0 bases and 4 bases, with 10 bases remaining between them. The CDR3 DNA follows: TGCGCCAGCAGCTTGGACGGGAGAATCACCGGGGAGCTGTTTTTT. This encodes CASSLDGRITGELFF.

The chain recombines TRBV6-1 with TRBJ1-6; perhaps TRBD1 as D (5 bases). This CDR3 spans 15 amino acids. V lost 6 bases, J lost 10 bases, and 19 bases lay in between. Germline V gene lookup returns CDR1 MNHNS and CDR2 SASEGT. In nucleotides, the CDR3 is TGTGCCAGCAGCCTCCGCGGCAGGGAGGAATCACCCCTCCACTTT. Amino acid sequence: CASSLRGREESPLHF.

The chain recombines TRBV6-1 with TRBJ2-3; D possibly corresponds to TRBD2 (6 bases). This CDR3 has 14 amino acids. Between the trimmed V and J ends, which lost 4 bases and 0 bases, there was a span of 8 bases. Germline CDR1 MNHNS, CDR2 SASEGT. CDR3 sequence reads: CASSASGSTDTQYF. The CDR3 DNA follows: TGTGCCAGCAGTGCCAGCGGGAGCACAGATACGCAGTATTTT.

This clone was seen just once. The CDR3 loop is CASSDGSRGAETQYF. For the CDR3, the DNA is TGTGCCAGCAGTGATGGCAGCAGGGGCGCAGAGACCCAGTACTTC. The chain couples TRBV25-1 to TRBJ2-5; TRBD1 might be the D (6 bases). Trimming stripped 3 bases from V and 4 bases from J, with 15 bases between. CDR1 is MGHDK and CDR2 is SYGVNS in the germline V gene. The length of the CDR3 is 15 residues.

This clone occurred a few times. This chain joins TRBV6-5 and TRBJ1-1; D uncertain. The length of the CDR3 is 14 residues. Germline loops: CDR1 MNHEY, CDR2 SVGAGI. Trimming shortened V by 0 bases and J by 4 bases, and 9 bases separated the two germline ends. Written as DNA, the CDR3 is TGTGCCAGCAGTTACTCCCCGCAAGCCACTGAAGCTTTCTTT. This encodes CASSYSPQATEAFF.

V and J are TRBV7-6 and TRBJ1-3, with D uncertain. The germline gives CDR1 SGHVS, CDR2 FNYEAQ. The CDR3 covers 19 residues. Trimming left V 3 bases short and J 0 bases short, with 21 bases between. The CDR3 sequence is CASSFRPKTAEGSGNTIYF. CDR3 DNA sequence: TGTGCCAGCAGCTTTCGGCCCAAGACTGCCGAGGGCTCTGGAAACACCATATATTTT.

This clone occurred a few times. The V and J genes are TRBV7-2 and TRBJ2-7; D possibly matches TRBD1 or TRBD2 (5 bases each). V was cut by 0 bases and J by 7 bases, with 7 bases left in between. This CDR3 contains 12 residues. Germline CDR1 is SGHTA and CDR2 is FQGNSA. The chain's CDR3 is CASSLAWGEQYF. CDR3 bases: TGTGCCAGCAGCTTAGCCTGGGGGGAGCAGTACTTC.

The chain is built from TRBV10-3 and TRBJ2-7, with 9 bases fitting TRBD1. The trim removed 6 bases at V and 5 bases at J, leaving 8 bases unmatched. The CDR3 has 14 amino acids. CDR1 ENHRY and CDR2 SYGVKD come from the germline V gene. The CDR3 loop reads CAIRPGTGSHEQYF. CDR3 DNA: TGTGCCATCAGACCCGGGACAGGGTCCCACGAGCAGTACTTC.

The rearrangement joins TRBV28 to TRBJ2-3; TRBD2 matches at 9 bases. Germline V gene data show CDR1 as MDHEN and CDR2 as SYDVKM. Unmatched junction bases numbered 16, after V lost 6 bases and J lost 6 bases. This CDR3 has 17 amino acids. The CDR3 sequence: CASRVFRLADTGDTQYF. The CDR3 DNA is TGTGCCAGCAGAGTGTTTAGACTAGCGGATACAGGGGATACGCAGTATTTT.

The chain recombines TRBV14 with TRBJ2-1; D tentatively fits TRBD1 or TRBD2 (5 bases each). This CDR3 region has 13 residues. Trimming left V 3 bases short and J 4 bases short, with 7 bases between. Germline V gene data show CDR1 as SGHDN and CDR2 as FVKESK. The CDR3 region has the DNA TGTGCCAGCAGCCAGGGGGAGTACAATGAGCAGTTCTTC. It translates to CASSQGEYNEQFF.